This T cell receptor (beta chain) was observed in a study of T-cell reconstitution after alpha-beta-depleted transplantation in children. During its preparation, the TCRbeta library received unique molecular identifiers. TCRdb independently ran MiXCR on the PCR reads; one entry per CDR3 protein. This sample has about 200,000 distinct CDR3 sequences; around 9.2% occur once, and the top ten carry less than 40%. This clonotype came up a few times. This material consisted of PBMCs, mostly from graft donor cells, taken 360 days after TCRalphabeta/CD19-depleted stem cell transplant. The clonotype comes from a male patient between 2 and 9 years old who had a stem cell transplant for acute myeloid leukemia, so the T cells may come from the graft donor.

CDR3 residues: CAISDNWDMDTGELFF. CDR3 bases: TGTGCCATCAGTGATAATTGGGATATGGACACCGGGGAGCTGTTTTTT. The rearrangement links TRBV10-3 to TRBJ2-2; D is unresolved. CDR1 is ENHRY and CDR2 is SYGVKD in the germline V gene. Trimming cost V 3 bases and J 3 bases, with 14 bases left between them. The CDR3 is made up of 16 amino acids.